This T cell receptor beta chain emerged from a study of control samples from healthy donors and cancer patients. This CDR3 has 15 amino acids. The germline gives CDR1 MNHEY, CDR2 SVGAGI. Deletions cut 5 bases from V and 0 bases from J, with 11 bases between. Data came from immunoSEQ multiplex PCR; TCRdb stores just in-frame clones and leaves some out. The sample shows 100,000 to 150,000 clones, roughly 86% of them seen only once. This clone was detected a few times. This TCR came from a man between 60 and 75 years old in good health. The sequencing input was blood. The gene calls are TRBV6-5 and TRBJ1-5, with D possibly matching TRBD1 (6 bases). The chain's CDR3 is CASSKDRNSNQPQHF. CDR3 nucleotides: TGTGCCAGCAGTAAGGACAGAAATAGCAATCAGCCCCAGCATTTT.